This TCR beta chain emerged from a study of identical twins. TCRdb used MiXCR to reprocess the 5' RACE reads, holding one entry per CDR3 protein. Among about 240,000 distinct CDR3 sequences listed, roughly 12% were seen once. This clonotype has more than one count but fewer than ten. Its antigen remains unidentified. Study-wide points: In drawing conclusions, the study used cross-sectional statistical analysis and did not follow the same donors.

The same specimen was also included in a second study, on yellow fever vaccine responses in identical twins.

The sequencing sample was made of memory (CD45RO+) T cells sorted from blood. This TCR was recovered from a woman aged 18 to 35 in good health.

DNA for the CDR3: TGTGCCAGCAGTATTCCCGCCCGCGGGACAGGATATAATCAGCCCCAGCATTTT. Encoded protein: CASSIPARGTGYNQPQHF. This chain uses TRBV28 with TRBJ1-5; TRBD1 aligns across 8 bases. The CDR3 runs 18 residues. Germline values: CDR1 MDHEN, CDR2 SYDVKM. V lost 5 bases to trimming and J lost 4 bases; unmatched junction nucleotides: 16.